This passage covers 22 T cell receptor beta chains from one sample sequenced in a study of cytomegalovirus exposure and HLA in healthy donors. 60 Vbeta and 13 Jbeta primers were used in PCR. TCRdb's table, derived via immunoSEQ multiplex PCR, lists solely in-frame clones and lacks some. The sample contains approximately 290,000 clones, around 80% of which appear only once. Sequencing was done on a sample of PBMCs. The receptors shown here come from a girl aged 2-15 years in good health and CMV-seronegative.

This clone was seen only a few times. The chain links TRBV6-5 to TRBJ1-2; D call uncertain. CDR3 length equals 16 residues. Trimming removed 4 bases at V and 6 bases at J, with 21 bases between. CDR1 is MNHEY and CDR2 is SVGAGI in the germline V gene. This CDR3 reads CASSSIHDKIRNGYTF. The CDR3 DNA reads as TGTGCCAGCAGTTCTATACACGACAAGATTCGAAATGGCTACACCTTC.

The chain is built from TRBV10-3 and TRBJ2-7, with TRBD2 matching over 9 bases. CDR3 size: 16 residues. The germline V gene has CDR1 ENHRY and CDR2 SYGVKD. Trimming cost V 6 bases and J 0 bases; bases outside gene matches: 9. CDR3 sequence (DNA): TGTGCCATCAGGACCCACCCTAGCGGGAACTCCTACGAGCAGTACTTC. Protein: CAIRTHPSGNSYEQYF.

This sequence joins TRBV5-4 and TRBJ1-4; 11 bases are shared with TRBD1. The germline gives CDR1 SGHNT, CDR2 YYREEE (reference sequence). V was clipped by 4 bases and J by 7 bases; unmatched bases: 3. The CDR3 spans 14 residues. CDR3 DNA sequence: TGTGCCAGCAGCCCCGGGACAGGGGGTGAAAAACTGTTTTTT. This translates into CASSPGTGGEKLFF.

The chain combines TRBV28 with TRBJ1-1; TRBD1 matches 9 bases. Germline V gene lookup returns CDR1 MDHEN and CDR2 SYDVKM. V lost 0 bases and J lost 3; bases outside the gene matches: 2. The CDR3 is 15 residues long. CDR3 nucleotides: TGTGCCAGCAGTTTATGGACAGGGGGGTACACTGAAGCTTTCTTT. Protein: CASSLWTGGYTEAFF.

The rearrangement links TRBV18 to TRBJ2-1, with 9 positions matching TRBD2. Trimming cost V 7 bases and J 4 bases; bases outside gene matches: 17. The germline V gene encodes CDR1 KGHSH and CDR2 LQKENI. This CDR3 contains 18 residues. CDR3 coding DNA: TGTGCCAGCTTCACCTTGCGGGGGGGCCGAGGGCTTTACAATGAGCAGTTCTTC. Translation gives CASFTLRGGRGLYNEQFF.

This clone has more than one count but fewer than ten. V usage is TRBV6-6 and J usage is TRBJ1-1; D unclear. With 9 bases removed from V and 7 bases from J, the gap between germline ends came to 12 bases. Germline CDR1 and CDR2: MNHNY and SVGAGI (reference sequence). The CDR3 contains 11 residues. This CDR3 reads CASRGQVEAFF. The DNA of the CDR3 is TGTGCCAGTCGCGGGCAGGTTGAAGCTTTCTTT.

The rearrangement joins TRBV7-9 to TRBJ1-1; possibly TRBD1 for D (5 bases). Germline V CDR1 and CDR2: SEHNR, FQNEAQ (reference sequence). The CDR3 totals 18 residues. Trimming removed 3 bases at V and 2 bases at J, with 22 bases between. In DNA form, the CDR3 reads TGTGCCAGCAGCTTCCGAAAGGGGACTTATCTCAATAACACTGAAGCTTTCTTT. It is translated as CASSFRKGTYLNNTEAFF.

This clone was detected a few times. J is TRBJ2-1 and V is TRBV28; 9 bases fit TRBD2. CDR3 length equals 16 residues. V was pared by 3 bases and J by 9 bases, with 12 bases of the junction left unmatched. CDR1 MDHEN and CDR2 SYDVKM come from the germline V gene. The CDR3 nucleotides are TGTGCCAGCAGTTTGAGCTGGGGCGGGAGGGCCTTTGAGCAGTTCTTC. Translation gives CASSLSWGGRAFEQFF.

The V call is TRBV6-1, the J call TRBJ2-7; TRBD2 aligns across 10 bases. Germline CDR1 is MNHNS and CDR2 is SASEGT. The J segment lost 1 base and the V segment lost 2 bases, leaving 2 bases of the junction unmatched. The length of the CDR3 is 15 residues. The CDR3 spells CASSELAGESYEQYF. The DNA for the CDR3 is TGTGCCAGCAGTGAACTAGCGGGAGAGTCCTACGAGCAGTACTTC.

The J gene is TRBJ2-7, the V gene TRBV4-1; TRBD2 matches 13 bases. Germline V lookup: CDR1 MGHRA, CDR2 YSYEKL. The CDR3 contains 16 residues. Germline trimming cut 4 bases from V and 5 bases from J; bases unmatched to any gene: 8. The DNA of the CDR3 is TGCGCCAGCAGCCTCCACGGACTAGCGGGAGTTCACGAGCAGTACTTC. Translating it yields CASSLHGLAGVHEQYF.

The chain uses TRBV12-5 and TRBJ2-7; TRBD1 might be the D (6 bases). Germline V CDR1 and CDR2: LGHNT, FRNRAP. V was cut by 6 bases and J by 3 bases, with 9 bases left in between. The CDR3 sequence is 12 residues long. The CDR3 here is CASGRQDYEQYF. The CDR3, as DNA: TGTGCTAGTGGGAGACAGGACTACGAGCAGTACTTC.

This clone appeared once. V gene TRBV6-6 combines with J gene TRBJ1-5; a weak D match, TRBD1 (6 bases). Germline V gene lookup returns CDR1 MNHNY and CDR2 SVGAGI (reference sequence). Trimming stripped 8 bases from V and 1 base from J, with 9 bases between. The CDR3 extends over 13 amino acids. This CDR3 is CASLDRSNQPQHF. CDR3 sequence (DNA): TGTGCCAGCCTTGACAGGAGCAATCAGCCCCAGCATTTT.

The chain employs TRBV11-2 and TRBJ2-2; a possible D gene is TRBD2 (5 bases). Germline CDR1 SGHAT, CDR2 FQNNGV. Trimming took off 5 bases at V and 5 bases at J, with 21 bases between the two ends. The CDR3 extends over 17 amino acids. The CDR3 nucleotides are TGTGCCAGCAGCCAAAGCGGTGTCCGTGAGATTACCGGGGAGCTGTTTTTT. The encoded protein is CASSQSGVREITGELFF.

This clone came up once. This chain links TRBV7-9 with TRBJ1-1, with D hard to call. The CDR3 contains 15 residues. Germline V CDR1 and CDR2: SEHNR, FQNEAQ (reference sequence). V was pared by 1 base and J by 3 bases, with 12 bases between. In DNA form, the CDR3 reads TGTGCCAGCAGCTTAGTAAGTCTGCGTGACACTGAAGCTTTCTTT. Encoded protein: CASSLVSLRDTEAFF.

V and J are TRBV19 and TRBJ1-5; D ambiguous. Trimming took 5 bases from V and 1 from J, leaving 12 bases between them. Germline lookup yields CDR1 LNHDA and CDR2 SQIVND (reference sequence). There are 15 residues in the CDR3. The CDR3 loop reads CASSYRGYSNQPQHF. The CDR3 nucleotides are TGTGCCAGTAGTTATCGGGGATACAGCAATCAGCCCCAGCATTTT.

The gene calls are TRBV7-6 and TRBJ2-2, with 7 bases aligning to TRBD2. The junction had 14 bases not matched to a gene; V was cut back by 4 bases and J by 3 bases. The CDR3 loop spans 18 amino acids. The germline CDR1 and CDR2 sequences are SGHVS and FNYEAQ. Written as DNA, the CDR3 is TGTGCCAGCAGCTCTACAGTGATAGCGGGCCGCGACACCGGGGAGCTGTTTTTT. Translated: CASSSTVIAGRDTGELFF.

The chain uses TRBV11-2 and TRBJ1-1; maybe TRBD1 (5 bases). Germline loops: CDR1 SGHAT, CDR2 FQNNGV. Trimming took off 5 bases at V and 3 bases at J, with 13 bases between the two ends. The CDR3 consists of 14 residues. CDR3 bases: TGTGCCAGCAGCGGCGGGGGGGGGTACACTGAAGCTTTCTTT. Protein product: CASSGGGGYTEAFF.

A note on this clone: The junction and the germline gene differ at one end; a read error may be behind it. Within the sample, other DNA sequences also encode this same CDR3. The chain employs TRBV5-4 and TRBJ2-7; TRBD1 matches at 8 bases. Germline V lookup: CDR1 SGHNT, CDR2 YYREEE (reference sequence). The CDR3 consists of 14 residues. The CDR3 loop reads CASSAGQGSYEQYF. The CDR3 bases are TGCGCCAGCAGCGCAGGACAGGGATCCTACGAGCAGTACTTC.

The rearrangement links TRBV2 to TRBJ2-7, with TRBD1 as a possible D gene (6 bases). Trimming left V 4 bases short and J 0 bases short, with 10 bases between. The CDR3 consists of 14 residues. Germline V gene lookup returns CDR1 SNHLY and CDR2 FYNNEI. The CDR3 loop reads CASSGDNSSYEQYF. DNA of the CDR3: TGTGCCAGCAGTGGGGACAACAGCTCCTACGAGCAGTACTTC.

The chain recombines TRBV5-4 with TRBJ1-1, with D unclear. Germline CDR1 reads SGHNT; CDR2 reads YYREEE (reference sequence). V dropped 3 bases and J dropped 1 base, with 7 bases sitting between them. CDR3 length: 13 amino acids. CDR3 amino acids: CASSSAGNTEAFF. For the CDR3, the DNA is TGTGCCAGCAGCTCGGCAGGGAACACTGAAGCTTTCTTT.

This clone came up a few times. Written as DNA, the CDR3 is TGTGCCATCAGTGGGCTAGCGGGAGACTACGAGCAGTACTTC. Its translation: CAISGLAGDYEQYF. The gene calls are TRBV10-3 and TRBJ2-7, with 10 nucleotides matching TRBD2. Germline V gene sequence: CDR1 ENHRY, CDR2 SYGVKD. Trimming took 4 bases from V and 3 from J; bases not matched to a gene: 3. The CDR3 has 14 amino acids.

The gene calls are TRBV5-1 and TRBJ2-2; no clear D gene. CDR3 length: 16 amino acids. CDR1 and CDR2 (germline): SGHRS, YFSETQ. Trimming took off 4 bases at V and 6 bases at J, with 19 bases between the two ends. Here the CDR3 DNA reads TGCGCCAGCAGCCGTGATTACTCTAGGCCGGCCGGGGAGCTGTTTTTT. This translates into CASSRDYSRPAGELFF. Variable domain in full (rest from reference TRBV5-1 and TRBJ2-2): KAGVTQTPRYLIKTRGQQVTLSCSPISGHRSVSWYQQTPGQGLQFLFEYFSETQRNKGNFPGRFSGRQFSNSRSEMNVSTLELGDSALYLCASSRDYSRPAGELFFGEGSRLTVL.